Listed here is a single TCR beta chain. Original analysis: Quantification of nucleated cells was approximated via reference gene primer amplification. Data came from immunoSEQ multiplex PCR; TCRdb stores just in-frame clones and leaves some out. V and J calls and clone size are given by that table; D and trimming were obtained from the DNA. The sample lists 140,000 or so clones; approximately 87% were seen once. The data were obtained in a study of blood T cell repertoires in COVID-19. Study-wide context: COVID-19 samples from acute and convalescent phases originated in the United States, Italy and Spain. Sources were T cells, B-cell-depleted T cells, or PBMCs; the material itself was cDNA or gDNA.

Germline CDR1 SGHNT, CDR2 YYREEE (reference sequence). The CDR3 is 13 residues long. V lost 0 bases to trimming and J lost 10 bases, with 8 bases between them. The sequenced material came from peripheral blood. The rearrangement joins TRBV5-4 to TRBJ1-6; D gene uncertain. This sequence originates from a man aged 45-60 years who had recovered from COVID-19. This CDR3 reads CASSLDSKSPLHF. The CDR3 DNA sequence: TGTGCCAGCAGCTTGGACAGTAAGTCACCCCTCCACTTT.